The T cell receptor beta chain under discussion was sequenced for a study of cytomegalovirus exposure and HLA in healthy donors. Study-level information: The study's early data release held roughly 91 million unique TCRs from HLA-typed donors.

PCR was performed using 60 Vbeta and 13 Jbeta primers. The data were produced by immunoSEQ multiplex PCR, yet TCRdb's version contains in-frame clones alone and is incomplete. In the table there are tens of thousands of clones, about three fifths of which are singletons. Study-wide results and caveats: In an earlier analysis, in some 600 donors, most V segments appeared productive either ~87% or ~30% of the time. Later work found most CMV-associated TCR beta chains apparently HLA-restricted. In vitro assays verified that a few CMV-associated chains recognized CMV antigens specifically.

In its sample, this clone was seen a few times. No antigen is known for it. Germline V lookup: CDR1 SGHTA, CDR2 FQGTGA. The CDR3 length is 12 residues. The sequence was obtained from a woman aged 30 to 39 in good health and CMV-seropositive. Sequencing input: PBMCs. The chain is built from TRBV7-3 and TRBJ2-7, with unresolved D. The CDR3 sequence: CSKQKAAYEQYF. The DNA of the CDR3 is TGTTCCAAGCAGAAGGCGGCATACGAGCAGTACTTC.